This T cell receptor (beta chain) derives from a study of post-analysis software for immune sequencing data (dated by TCRdb to the mid-2010s). Describing the broader study: Recorded disease courses included relapsing-remitting, secondary progressive and progressive-relapsing multiple sclerosis, with some patients lacking subtype annotation. The multiple sclerosis patient repertoires were compared with around ten previously published healthy control repertoires from donors aged about 6 to 28 years. A subset of samples was prepared in parallel using single-end sample barcoding, then pooled and co-amplified after Illumina adapter ligation.

The cysteine opens and the phenylalanine closes a CDR3 of 14 amino acids. Only CDR3 DNA remains: 42 bases, in frame from the first base. Trimming takes 11 bases from V and 5 bases from J, and the germline ends sit 19 bases apart. To demonstrate the VDJtools post-analysis software, TCR beta repertoires were profiled from the peripheral blood of 10 to 15 young patients with multiple sclerosis. Multiple sclerosis patients were children and adolescents aged about 6 to 15 years. The protocol used for the library was PCR. The listed sequencing device is Illumina HiSeq 2500. Unique molecular identifiers were incorporated into TCR beta cDNA libraries to reduce PCR and sequencing biases. Per 1 to 10 million input T cells, approximately 500,000 cDNA molecules were obtained, such that each molecule approximated one T cell. The same protocol used for the earlier healthy control dataset was applied to prepare and sequence the patient libraries. Samples belonging to the same batch were prepared together, multiplexed and sequenced on a shared HiSeq lane. On the study's bioinformatics: MIGEC handled the raw barcoded reads, throwing out single-read molecular identifier groups before consensus assembly and CDR3 extraction. Clonotype tables were post-analysed with VDJtools, and diversity was normalized by down-sampling all datasets to the smallest sample size. Repertoire overlap clustering matched CDR3 amino acid but not nucleotide sequences to correct batch-related cross-sample contamination. The public sequencing data were trimmed at Q25 with fastp and processed into clonotypes with MiXCR by TCRdb, which kept only in-frame beta chains. For every CDR3 protein sequence, its rows merge into one entry that carries the most common genes and DNA. These V and J calls originate from TCRdb's pipeline instead of the authors' own analysis. This sample holds some 700,000 distinct CDR3 sequences; about 60% were observed only once. The ten most abundant clones make up 10% to 12% of the sample.

General study outcomes and caveats: Patients showed significantly higher frequencies than controls for roughly 5 TRBV segments, among them TRBV5-6, TRBV5-1 and TRBV20-1. The control group was slightly older than the multiple sclerosis patient group. Multiple sclerosis patients had significantly lower normalized Chao1 diversity than controls, a result that suggests substantial peripheral T-cell clonal expansion. When samples were clustered directly using the F measure, samples prepared in the same batch co-clustered strongly, which prompted a batch-effect correction.

About this clonotype itself: Its antigen is not yet known. The input lacks base qualities; no much larger clone sits a single base away.

The sequence was obtained from a girl aged 2 to 10 with multiple sclerosis. Sequencing used blood. The V and J genes are TRBV12-3 or TRBV12-4 and TRBJ2-1; the best D guess is TRBD1, with 6 bases matching. The encoded CDR3 is CAGTWGLPDNEQFF. In nucleotides, the sequence is TGTGCCGGTACTTGGGGGCTGCCAGACAATGAGCAGTTCTTC.